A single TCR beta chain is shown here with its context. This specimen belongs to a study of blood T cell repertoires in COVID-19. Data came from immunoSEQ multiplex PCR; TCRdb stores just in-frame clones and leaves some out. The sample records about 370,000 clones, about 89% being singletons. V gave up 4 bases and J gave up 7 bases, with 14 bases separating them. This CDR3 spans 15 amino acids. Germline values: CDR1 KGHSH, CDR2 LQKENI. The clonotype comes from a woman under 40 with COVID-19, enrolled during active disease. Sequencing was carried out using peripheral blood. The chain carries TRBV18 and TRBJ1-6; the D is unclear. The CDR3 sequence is CASSLPEGANSPLHF. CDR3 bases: TGTGCCAGCTCACTTCCCGAGGGAGCCAATTCACCCCTCCACTTT.